The clone carrying this T cell receptor (beta chain) was counted a single time. Primers: 60 Vbeta forward and 13 Jbeta reverse. The assay was immunoSEQ multiplex PCR, and TCRdb's table has in-frame clones only and misses some. The sample lists roughly 100,000 clones, about three quarters occurring once. The data stem from a study of cytomegalovirus exposure and HLA in healthy donors. The sample was PBMCs. This receptor was identified in a woman in her thirties or forties in good health and CMV-seropositive.

The CDR3 coding sequence is TGCGCCAGCAGCTTGGCCGGGGTCCGCTCCTACAATGAGCAGTTCTTC. This codes for CASSLAGVRSYNEQFF. The chain recombines TRBV5-1 with TRBJ2-1; the D gene is possibly TRBD2 (5 bases). Germline-derived CDR1 and CDR2 are SGHRS and YFSETQ. The CDR3 consists of 16 residues. V lost 0 bases and J lost 0, with 10 bases in between.